Here is one T cell receptor beta chain with its context. The antigen is unknown. CDR3 length equals 15 residues. Per germline, CDR1 SGDLS and CDR2 YYNGEE. V lost 0 bases and J lost 4, with 11 bases in between. The source of the sample is a study of T-cell reconstitution after alpha-beta-depleted transplantation in children. General study points: From newly produced T cells came most of the T-cell counts and diversity one year after transplant. At around two months after transplant, the alpha-beta T cells were reportedly derived from several hundred expanded clones that came from non-depleted graft cells.

The library targeted TCRbeta and was prepared with unique molecular identifiers. TCRdb recomputed calls from the PCR reads with MiXCR, one row per CDR3 protein. The sample contains roughly 82,000 distinct CDR3 sequences, 12% to 15% of which appear only once. The sequence derives from a male patient between 2 and 15 years old who had a stem cell transplant for acute lymphoblastic leukemia, so the T cells may come from the graft donor. The sequenced sample was PBMCs, mostly from graft donor cells, obtained 180 days after TCRalphabeta/CD19-depleted stem cell transplant. The rearrangement uses TRBV9 and TRBJ2-1; the D gene is possibly TRBD1 (6 bases). In nucleotides, the CDR3 is TGTGCCAGCAGCGTAGACGGGACAACGTACAATGAGCAGTTCTTC. Its protein is CASSVDGTTYNEQFF.